This TCR beta chain was documented in a study of identical twins. MiXCR, applied by TCRdb to the 5' RACE reads, yields one record per CDR3 protein. The sample includes under 350,000 distinct CDR3 sequences, less than 9.5% of them seen just once. The study's findings and limits: Researchers caution that invariant MAIT and iNKT cells could partly confound zero-insertion analyses.

CDR1 MDHEN and CDR2 SYDVKM come from the germline V gene. V lost 2 bases and J 3 bases, leaving 14 bases between the germline ends. The CDR3 spans 15 residues. This clonotype occurred many times. Antigen specificity is unknown. These data are also associated with another study on yellow fever vaccine responses in identical twins.

This chain uses TRBV28 with TRBJ2-7; D is perhaps TRBD1 (6 bases). This clonotype was sampled from a woman aged 18 to 35 in good health. Sequenced: CD8+ T cells sorted from blood. As DNA, the CDR3 is TGTGCCAGCAGTTTAGTCCGGGACACCTTCTACGAGCAGTACTTC. It encodes CASSLVRDTFYEQYF. Full variable domain (missing parts from reference TRBV28 and TRBJ2-7): DVKVTQSSRYLVKRTGEKVFLECVQDMDHENMFWYRQDPGLGLRLIYFSYDVKMKEKGDIPEGYSVSREKKERFSLILESASTNQTSMYLCASSLVRDTFYEQYFGPGTRLTVT.